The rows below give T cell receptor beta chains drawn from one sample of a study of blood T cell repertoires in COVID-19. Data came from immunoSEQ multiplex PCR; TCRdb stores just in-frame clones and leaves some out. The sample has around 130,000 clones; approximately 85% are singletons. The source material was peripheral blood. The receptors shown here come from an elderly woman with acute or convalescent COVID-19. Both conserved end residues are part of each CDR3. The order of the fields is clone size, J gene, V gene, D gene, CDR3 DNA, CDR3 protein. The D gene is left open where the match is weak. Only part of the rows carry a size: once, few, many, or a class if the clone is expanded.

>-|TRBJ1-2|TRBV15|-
TGTGCCACCAGCAGCGGCAGGGAAGGTGGCTACACCTTC
CATSSGREGGYTF
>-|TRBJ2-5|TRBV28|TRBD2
TGTGCCAGCAGGATATCTAGCGGAACCCAGACCCAGTACTTC
CASRISSGTQTQYF
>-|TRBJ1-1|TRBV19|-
TGTGCCAGTAGTGCCGGGACATTCGGGTTTAACACTGAAGCTTTCTTT
CASSAGTFGFNTEAFF
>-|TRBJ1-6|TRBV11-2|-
TGTGCCAGCAGCTCGGATACAGGCATCCCCCTCCACTTT
CASSSDTGIPLHF
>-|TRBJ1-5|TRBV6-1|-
TGTGCCAGCAGTGATGCGGCCCCCGATCAGCCCCAGCATTTT
CASSDAAPDQPQHF
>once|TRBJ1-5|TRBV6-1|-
TGTGCCAGCAGTGTAAGACGTAGCACATCCGCTCAGCCCCAGCATTTT
CASSVRRSTSAQPQHF
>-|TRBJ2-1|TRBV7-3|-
TGTGCCAGCAGCCGCGGTCATCCGGGGAATGAGCAGTTCTTC
CASSRGHPGNEQFF
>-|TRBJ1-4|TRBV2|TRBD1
TGTGCCAGCAGTGAAGCGGGAGTCGGGACAGGGTATGGAAAACTGTTTTTT
CASSEAGVGTGYGKLFF
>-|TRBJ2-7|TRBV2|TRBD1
TGTGCCAGCAGTTGGGACAGGGTACACGAGCAGTACTTC
CASSWDRVHEQYF
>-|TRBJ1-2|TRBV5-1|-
TGCGCCAGCAGCTTGCTGCCAGGGGATCATGGCTACACCTTC
CASSLLPGDHGYTF
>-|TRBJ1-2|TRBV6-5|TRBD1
TGTGCCAGCGAGACAGGGGGCGAGGCCTATGGCTACACCTTC
CASETGGEAYGYTF
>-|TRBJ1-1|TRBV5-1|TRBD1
TGCGCCAGCAGCGCCAACCCAGGGGGCACTGAAGCTTTCTTT
CASSANPGGTEAFF
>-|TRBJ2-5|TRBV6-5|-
TGTGCCACCACACGTACATACCAAGAGACCCAGTACTTC
CATTRTYQETQYF
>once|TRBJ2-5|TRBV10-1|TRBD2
TGCGCCAGCATTATTGGACTAGCAAAGGGGGAAGAGACCCAGTACTTC
CASIIGLAKGEETQYF
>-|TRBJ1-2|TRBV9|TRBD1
TGTGCCAGCAGCGTAGGGGTCCTCCGGGACAGCCTTAACTATGGCTACACCTTC
CASSVGVLRDSLNYGYTF
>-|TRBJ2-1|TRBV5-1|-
TGCGCCAGCAGATTGGGAGCTGAGCAGTTCTTC
CASRLGAEQFF
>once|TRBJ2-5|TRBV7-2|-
TGTGCCAGCAGCTTAACTAGGGAGACCCAGTACTTC
CASSLTRETQYF
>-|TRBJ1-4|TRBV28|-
TGTGCCAGCACCGACGGGGGGAAGGGGGAAAAACTGTTTTTT
CASTDGGKGEKLFF
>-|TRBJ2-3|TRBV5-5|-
TGTGCCAGCGCCCGGAGGCCCCCCTCAGCTAGCACAGATACGCAGTATTTT
CASARRPPSASTDTQYF
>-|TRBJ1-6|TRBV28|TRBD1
TGTGCCAGCAGTTTTGGGGACAGGGTTAGTTCACCCCTCCACTTT
CASSFGDRVSSPLHF
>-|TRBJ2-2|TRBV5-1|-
TGCGCCAGCAGCTTGGCCGGGGTGAGCGGGGAGCTGTTTTTT
CASSLAGVSGELFF
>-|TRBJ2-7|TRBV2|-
TGTGCCAGCAGCCCCCTACCCTACGAGCAGTACTTC
CASSPLPYEQYF
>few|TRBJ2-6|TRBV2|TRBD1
TGTGCCAGCAGGGAAATCCGGGACAGGGCCGCCTCTGGGGCCAACGTCCTGACTTTC
CASREIRDRAASGANVLTF
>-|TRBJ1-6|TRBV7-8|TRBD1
TGTGCCAGCAGCTTAGTGACAGGGGCCAATTCACCCCTCCACTTT
CASSLVTGANSPLHF
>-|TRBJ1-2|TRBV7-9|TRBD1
TGTGCCAGCAGCTTAGGACAGGGATCCTATGGCTACACCTTC
CASSLGQGSYGYTF
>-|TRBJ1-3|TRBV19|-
TGTGCCAGTAGTATCGGCTCTGGAAACACCATATATTTT
CASSIGSGNTIYF
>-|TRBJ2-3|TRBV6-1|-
TGTGCCAGCAGTGATAGAGGGTATAGCACAGATACGCAGTATTTT
CASSDRGYSTDTQYF
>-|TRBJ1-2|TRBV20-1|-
TGCAGTGTAGACAGCCCATATGGCTACACCTTC
CSVDSPYGYTF
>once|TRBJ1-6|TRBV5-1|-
TGCGCCAGCAGCCCTGGACAGCTTAATTCACCCCTCCACTTT
CASSPGQLNSPLHF
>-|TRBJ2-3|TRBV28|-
TGTGCCAGCAGTTTAGTGTACCTAGCAGGAGATACGCAGTATTTT
CASSLVYLAGDTQYF
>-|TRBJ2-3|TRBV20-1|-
TGCAGTGCTAGTCCCGGCGGGCCCGATACGCAGTATTTT
CSASPGGPDTQYF
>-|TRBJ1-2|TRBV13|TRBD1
TGTGCCAGCACTCACAGGGGGCTGTTTGGTGGCTACACCTTC
CASTHRGLFGGYTF
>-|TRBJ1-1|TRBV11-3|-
TGTGCCAGCAGCTTAGATCCGGTGGCTTTCTTT
CASSLDPVAFF
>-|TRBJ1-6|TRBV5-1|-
TGCGCCAGCAGCTTGACTGGGGGGACGAATTCACCCCTCCACTTT
CASSLTGGTNSPLHF
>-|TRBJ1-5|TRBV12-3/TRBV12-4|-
TGTGCCAGCAGTTTAAAGGGAGATCAGCCCCAGCATTTT
CASSLKGDQPQHF
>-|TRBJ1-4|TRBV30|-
TGTGCCTGGAGTTTCCAGGATCATGAAAAACTGTTTTTT
CAWSFQDHEKLFF
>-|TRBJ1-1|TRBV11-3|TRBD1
TGTGCCAGCAGCTCCAGGGGGTCGAACACTGAAGCTTTCTTT
CASSSRGSNTEAFF
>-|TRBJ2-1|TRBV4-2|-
TGTGCCAGCAGCCAAGATGGGCGGGAATGGGGTTTGGAGCAGTTCTTC
CASSQDGREWGLEQFF
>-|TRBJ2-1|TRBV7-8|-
TGTGCCAGCAGCTACGGTCCGAGGGCCCTTAATGAGCAGTTCTTC
CASSYGPRALNEQFF
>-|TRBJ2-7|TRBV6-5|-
TGTGCCAGCAAGGAGCTGGGACGGGGGTCCTACGAGCAGTACTTC
CASKELGRGSYEQYF
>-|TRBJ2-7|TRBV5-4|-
TGTGCCAGCAGCTCGTTGTTGACGGGTAAAGGCGAGCAGTACTTC
CASSSLLTGKGEQYF